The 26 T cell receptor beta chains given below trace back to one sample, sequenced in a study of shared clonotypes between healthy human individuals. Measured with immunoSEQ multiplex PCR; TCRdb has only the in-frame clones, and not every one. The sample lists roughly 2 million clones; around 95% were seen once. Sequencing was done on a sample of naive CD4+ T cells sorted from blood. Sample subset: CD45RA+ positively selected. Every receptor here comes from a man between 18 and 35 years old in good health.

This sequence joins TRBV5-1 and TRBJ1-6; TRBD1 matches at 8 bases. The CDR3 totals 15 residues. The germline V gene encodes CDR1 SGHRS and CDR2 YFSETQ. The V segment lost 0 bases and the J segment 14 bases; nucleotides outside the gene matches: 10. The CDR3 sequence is CASSLDQGAVVTLHF. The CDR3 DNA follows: TGCGCCAGCAGCTTGGATCAGGGGGCCGTGGTCACCCTCCACTTT.

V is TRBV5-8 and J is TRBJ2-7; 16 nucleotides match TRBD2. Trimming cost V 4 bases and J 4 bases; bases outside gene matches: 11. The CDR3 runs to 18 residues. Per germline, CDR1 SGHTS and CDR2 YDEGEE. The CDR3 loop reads CASSRAGTSGRASYEQYF. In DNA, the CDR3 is TGTGCCAGCAGCCGCGCCGGGACTAGCGGGAGGGCCTCGTACGAGCAGTACTTC.

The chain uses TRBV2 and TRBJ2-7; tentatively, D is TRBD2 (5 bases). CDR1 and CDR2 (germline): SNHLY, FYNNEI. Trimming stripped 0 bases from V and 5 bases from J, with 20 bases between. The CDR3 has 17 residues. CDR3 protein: CASSEALRPLEGHEQYF. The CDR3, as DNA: TGTGCCAGCAGTGAAGCGCTTCGCCCCCTCGAGGGCCACGAGCAGTACTTC.

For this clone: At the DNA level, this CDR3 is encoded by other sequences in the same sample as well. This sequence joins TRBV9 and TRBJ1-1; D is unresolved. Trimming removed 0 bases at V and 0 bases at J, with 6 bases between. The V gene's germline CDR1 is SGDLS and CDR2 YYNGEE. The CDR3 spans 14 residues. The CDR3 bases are TGTGCCAGCAGCGTAGGACCCATGAACACTGAAGCTTTCTTT. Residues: CASSVGPMNTEAFF.

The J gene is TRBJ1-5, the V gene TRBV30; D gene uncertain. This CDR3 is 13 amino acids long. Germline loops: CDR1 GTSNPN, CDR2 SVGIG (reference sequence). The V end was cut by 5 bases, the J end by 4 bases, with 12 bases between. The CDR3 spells CAWARTANQPQHF. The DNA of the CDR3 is TGTGCCTGGGCACGGACGGCTAATCAGCCCCAGCATTTT.

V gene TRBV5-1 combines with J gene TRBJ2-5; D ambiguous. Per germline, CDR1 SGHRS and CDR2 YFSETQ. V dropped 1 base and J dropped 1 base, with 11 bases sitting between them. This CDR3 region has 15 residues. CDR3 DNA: TGCGCCAGCAGCTTGTTCAAGGTGGGCCAAGAGACCCAGTACTTC. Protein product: CASSLFKVGQETQYF.

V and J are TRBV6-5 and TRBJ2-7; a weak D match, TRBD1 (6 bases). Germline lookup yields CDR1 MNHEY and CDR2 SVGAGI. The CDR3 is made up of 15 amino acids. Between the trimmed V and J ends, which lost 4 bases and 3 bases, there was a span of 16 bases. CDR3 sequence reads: CASSSPRTAVYEQYF. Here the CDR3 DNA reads TGTGCCAGCAGTTCTCCACGGACAGCTGTCTACGAGCAGTACTTC.

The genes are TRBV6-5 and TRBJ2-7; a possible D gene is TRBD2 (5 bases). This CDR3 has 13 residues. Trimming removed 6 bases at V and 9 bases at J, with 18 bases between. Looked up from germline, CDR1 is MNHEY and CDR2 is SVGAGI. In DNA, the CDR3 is TGTGCCAGCAGCTCGGATCCGACGAGGGTGCAGTACTTC. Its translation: CASSSDPTRVQYF.

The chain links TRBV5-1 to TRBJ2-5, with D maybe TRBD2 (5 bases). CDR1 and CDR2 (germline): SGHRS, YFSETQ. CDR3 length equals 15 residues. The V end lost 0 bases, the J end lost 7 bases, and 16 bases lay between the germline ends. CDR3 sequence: CASSLGGEAPGTQYF. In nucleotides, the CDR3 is TGCGCCAGCAGCTTGGGGGGAGAGGCTCCTGGGACCCAGTACTTC.

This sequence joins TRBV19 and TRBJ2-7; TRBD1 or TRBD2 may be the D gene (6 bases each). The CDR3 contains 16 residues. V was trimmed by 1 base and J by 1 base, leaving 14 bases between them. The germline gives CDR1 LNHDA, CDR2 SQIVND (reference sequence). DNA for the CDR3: TGTGCCAGTAGTATAGGAGGGGGGACATTGTCCTACGAGCAGTACTTC. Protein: CASSIGGGTLSYEQYF.

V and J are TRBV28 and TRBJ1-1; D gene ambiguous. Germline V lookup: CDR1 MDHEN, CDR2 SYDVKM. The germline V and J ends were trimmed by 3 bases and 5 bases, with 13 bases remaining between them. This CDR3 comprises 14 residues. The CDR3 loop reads CASSFRAFMTEAFF. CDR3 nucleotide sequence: TGTGCCAGCAGTTTTCGGGCTTTCATGACTGAAGCTTTCTTT.

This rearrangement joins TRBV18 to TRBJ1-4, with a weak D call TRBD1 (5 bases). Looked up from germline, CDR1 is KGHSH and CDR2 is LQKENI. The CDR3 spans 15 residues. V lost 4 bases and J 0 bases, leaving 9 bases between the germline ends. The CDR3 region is CASSLLQATNEKLFF. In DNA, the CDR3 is TGTGCCAGCTCACTCTTACAGGCAACTAATGAAAAACTGTTTTTT.

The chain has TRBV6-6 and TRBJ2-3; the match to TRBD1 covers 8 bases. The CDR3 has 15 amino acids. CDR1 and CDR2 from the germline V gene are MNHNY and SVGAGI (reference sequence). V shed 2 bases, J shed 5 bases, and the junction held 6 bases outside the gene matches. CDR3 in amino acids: CASSYLTGVGDTQYF. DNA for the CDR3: TGTGCCAGCAGTTACCTGACAGGGGTCGGAGATACGCAGTATTTT.

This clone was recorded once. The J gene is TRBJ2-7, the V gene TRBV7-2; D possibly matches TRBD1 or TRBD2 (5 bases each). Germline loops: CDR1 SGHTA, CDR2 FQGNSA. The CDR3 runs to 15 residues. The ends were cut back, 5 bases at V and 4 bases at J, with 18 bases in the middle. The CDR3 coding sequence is TGTGCCAGCAGCACAGACCGGGGCGAGAGGTACGAGCAGTACTTC. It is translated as CASSTDRGERYEQYF.

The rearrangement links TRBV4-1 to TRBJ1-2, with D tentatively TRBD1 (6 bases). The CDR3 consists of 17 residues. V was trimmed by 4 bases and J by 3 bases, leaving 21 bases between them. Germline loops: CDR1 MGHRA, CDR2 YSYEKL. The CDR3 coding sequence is TGCGCCAGCAGCCCAGTCGCGAGAGAGGGGGGCCACTATGGCTACACCTTC. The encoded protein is CASSPVAREGGHYGYTF.

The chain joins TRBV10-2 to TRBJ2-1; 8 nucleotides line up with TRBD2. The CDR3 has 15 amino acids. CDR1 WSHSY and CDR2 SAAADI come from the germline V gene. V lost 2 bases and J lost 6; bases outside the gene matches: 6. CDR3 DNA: TGCGCCAGCAGTGAGGGGGTAGCGGGGAGCAATGAGCAGTTCTTC. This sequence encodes CASSEGVAGSNEQFF.

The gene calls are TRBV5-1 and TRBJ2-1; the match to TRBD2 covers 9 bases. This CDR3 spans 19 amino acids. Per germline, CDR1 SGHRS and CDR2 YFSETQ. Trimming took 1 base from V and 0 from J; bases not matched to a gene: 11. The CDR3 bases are TGCGCCAGCAGCTTGCTGGGGCTAGCGGGGCTCAGCTCCTACAATGAGCAGTTCTTC. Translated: CASSLLGLAGLSSYNEQFF.

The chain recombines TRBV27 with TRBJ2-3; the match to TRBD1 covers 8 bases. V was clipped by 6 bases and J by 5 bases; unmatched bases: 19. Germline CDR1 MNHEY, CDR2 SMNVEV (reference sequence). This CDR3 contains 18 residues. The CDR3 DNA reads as TGTGCCAGCAGACCGGGACAGGCTTATCTTTCCCCCGGAGATACGCAGTATTTT. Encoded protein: CASRPGQAYLSPGDTQYF.

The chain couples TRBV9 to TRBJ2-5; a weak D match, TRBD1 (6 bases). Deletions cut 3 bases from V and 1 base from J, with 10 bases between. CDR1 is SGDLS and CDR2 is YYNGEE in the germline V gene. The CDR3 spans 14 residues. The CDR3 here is CASSGTAFQETQYF. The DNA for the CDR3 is TGTGCCAGCAGCGGGACAGCTTTCCAAGAGACCCAGTACTTC. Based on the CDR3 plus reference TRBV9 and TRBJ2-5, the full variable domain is DSGVTQTPKHLITATGQRVTLRCSPRSGDLSVYWYQQSLDQGLQFLIQYYNGEERAKGNILERFSAQQFPDLHSELNLSSLELGDSALYFCASSGTAFQETQYFGPGTRLLVL.

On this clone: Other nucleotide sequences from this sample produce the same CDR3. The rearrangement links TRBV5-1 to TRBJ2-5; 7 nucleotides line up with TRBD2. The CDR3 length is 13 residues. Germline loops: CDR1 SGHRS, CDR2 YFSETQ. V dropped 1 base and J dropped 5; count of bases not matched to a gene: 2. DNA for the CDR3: TGCGCCAGCAGCTTGCCTAGCGGCGAGACCCAGTACTTC. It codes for CASSLPSGETQYF.

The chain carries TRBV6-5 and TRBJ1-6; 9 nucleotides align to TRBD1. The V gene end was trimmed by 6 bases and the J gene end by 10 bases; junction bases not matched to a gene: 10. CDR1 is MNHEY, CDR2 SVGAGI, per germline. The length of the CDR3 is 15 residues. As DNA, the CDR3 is TGTGCCAGCAGAAAGGGACAGGGACAGGAATCACCCCTCCACTTT. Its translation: CASRKGQGQESPLHF.

CDR3 nucleotide sequence: TGTGCCATCACCATGTCCGGGCAGGATACGCAGTATTTT. Its protein product is CAITMSGQDTQYF. The chain recombines TRBV10-3 with TRBJ2-3; no definite D call. The CDR3 spans 13 residues. V gave up 7 bases and J gave up 6 bases, with 14 bases separating them. The germline CDR1 and CDR2 sequences are ENHRY and SYGVKD.

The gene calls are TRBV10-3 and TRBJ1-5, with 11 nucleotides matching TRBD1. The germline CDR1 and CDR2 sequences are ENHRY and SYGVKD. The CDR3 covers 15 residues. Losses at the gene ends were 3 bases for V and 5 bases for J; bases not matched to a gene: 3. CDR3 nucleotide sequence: TGTGCCATCAGTGAAGGGACAGGGGGTTATCAGCCCCAGCATTTT. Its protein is CAISEGTGGYQPQHF.

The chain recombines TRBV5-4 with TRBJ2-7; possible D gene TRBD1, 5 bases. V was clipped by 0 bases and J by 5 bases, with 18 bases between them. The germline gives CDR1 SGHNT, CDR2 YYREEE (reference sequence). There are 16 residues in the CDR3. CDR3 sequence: CASSLGPRQGAHEQYF. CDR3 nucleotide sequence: TGTGCCAGCAGCTTGGGTCCCAGGCAGGGCGCGCACGAGCAGTACTTC.

This CDR3 reads CASGTVDTGELFF. The DNA of the CDR3 is TGTGCCAGCGGGACAGTAGACACCGGGGAGCTGTTTTTT. The genes are TRBV2 and TRBJ2-2; 7 nucleotides agree with TRBD1. Germline loops: CDR1 SNHLY, CDR2 FYNNEI. This CDR3 has 13 amino acids. V shed 8 bases and J 3 bases; nucleotides not matched to a gene: 3. Supplemented by reference TRBV2 and TRBJ2-2, the full variable domain reads EPEVTQTPSHQVTQMGQEVILRCVPISNHLYFYWYRQILGQKVEFLVSFYNNEISEKSEIFDDQFSVERPDGSNFTLKIRSTKLEDSAMYFCASGTVDTGELFFGEGSRLTVL.

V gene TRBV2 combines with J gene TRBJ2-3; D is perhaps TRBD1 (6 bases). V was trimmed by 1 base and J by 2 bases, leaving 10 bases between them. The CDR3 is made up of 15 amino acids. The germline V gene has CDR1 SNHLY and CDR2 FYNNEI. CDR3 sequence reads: CASSEGTGYTDTQYF. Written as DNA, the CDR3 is TGTGCCAGCAGTGAAGGCACAGGGTACACAGATACGCAGTATTTT.